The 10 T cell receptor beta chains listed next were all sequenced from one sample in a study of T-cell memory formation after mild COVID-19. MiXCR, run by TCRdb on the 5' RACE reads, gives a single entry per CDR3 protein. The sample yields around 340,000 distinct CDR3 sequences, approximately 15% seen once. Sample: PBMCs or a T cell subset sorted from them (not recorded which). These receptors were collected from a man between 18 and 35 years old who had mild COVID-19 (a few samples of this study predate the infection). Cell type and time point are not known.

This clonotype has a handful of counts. Written as DNA, the CDR3 is TGTGCCAGCAGCTTAGACGGTCTAAACATTCAGTACTTC. Translating it yields CASSLDGLNIQYF. V is TRBV7-9 and J is TRBJ2-4; D is ambiguous. V gave up 1 base and J gave up 6 bases, with 7 bases separating them. This CDR3 is 13 amino acids long. CDR1 and CDR2 from the germline V gene are SEHNR and FQNEAQ (reference sequence).

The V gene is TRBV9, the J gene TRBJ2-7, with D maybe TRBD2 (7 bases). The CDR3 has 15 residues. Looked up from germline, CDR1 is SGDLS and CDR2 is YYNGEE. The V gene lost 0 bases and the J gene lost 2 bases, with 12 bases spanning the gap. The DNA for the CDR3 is TGTGCCAGCAGCGTAGGGGGAGGGGGGACCTACGAGCAGTACTTC. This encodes CASSVGGGGTYEQYF.

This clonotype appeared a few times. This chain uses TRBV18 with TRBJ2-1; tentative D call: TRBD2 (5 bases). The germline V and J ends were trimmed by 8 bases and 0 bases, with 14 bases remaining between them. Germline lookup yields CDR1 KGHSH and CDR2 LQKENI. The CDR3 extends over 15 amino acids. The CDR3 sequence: CASGLRDLSYNEQFF. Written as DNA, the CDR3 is TGTGCCAGCGGACTTCGCGATCTCTCCTACAATGAGCAGTTCTTC.

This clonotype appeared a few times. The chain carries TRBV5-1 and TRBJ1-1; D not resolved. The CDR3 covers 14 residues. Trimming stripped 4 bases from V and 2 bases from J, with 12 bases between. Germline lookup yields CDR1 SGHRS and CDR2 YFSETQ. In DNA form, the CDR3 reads TGCGCCAGCAGCAACTCCTTTGGTAACACTGAAGCTTTCTTT. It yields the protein CASSNSFGNTEAFF.

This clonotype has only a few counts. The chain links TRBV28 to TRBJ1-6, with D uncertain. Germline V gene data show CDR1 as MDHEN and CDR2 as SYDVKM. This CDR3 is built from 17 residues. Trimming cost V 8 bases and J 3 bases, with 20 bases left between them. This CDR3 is CASLDPLTRNYNSPLHF. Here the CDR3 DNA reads TGTGCCAGCTTAGATCCCTTGACACGTAACTATAATTCACCCCTCCACTTT.

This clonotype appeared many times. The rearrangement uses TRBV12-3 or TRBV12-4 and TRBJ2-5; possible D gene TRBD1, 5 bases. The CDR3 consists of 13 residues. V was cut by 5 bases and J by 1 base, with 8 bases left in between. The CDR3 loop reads CASSRQGQETQYF. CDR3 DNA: TGTGCCAGCAGTCGGCAGGGCCAAGAGACCCAGTACTTC.

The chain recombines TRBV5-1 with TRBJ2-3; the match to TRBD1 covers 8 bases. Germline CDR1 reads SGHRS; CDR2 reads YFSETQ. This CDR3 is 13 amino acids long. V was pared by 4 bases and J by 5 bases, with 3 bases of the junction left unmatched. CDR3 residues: CASSHGQGDTQYF. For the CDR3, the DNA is TGCGCCAGCAGCCACGGACAGGGAGATACGCAGTATTTT.

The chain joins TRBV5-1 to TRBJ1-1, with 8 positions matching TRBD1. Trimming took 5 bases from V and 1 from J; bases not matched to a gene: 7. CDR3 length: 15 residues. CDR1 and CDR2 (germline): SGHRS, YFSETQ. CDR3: CASRPPDRGNTEAFF. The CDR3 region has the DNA TGCGCCAGCAGACCGCCAGACAGGGGGAACACTGAAGCTTTCTTT.

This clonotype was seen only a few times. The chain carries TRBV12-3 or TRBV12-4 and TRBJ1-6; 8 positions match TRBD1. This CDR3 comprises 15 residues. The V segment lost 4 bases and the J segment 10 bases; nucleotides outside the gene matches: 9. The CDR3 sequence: CASSWTGKPSSPLHF. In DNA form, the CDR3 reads TGTGCCAGCAGTTGGACAGGGAAACCATCCTCACCCCTCCACTTT.

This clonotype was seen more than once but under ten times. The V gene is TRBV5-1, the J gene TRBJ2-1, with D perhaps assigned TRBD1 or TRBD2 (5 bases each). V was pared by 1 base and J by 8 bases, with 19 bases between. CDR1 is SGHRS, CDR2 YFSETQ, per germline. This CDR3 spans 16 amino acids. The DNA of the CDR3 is TGCGCCAGCAGCTTGAATCTTCGGCAGGGACGCCATGAGCAGTTCTTC. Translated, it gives CASSLNLRQGRHEQFF.